This paragraph reports one TCR beta chain. CDR3 size: 15 residues. Unmatched junction bases numbered 8, after V lost 6 bases and J lost 3 bases. Germline assignment: CDR1 MNHEY and CDR2 SVGAGI. The sample comes from a study of shared clonotypes between healthy human individuals. Libraries were prepared by immunoSEQ multiplex PCR; TCRdb keeps only in-frame clonotypes and omits some of them. The sample has millions of clones; 85% to 95% are singletons. V and J are TRBV6-5 and TRBJ2-3, with 8 bases aligning to TRBD2. This TCR was sampled from a man aged 18 to 29 in good health. The specimen sequenced was naive CD4+ T cells sorted from blood. The subset is: CD45RA+ positively selected. In nucleotides, the CDR3 is TGTGCCAGCAGGACCCAGGCTAGCGGGACAGATACGCAGTATTTT. It is translated as CASRTQASGTDTQYF.